This entry lists 9 T cell receptor beta chains sequenced from one sample in a study of cytomegalovirus exposure and HLA in healthy donors. Amplification used 60 Vbeta primers and 13 Jbeta primers. Method: immunoSEQ multiplex PCR; TCRdb's copy keeps in-frame clones and lacks some. The repertoire holds approximately 220,000 clones, with approximately 83% as singletons. Sequencing was carried out using PBMCs. These receptors were collected from a boy between 2 and 10 years old in good health and CMV-seronegative.

The rearrangement joins TRBV15 to TRBJ1-3; D is uncertain. The CDR3 has 16 residues. Germline-derived CDR1 and CDR2 are LNHNV and YYDKDF (reference sequence). The ends were cut back, 4 bases at V and 1 base at J, with 14 bases in the middle. The CDR3 reads CATSTKRARSGNTIYF. In DNA, the CDR3 is TGTGCCACCAGCACCAAGAGGGCTCGGTCTGGAAACACCATATATTTT.

The chain couples TRBV27 to TRBJ2-5; TRBD2 might be the D (7 bases). Germline lookup yields CDR1 MNHEY and CDR2 SMNVEV (reference sequence). CDR3 length: 14 amino acids. The germline V and J ends were trimmed by 7 bases and 1 base, with 13 bases remaining between them. Here the CDR3 reads CASTSRGAQETQYF. DNA of the CDR3: TGTGCCAGCACATCTCGGGGGGCCCAAGAGACCCAGTACTTC.

The chain recombines TRBV6-1 with TRBJ2-7; D call uncertain. Trimming shortened V by 0 bases and J by 2 bases, and 20 bases separated the two germline ends. Germline assignment: CDR1 MNHNS and CDR2 SASEGT. The CDR3 contains 18 residues. Here the CDR3 reads CASSEAPRWAAVAYEQYF. The CDR3 DNA is TGTGCCAGCAGTGAAGCCCCCCGGTGGGCAGCTGTTGCCTACGAGCAGTACTTC.

The rearrangement links TRBV2 to TRBJ2-7, with a possible D match to TRBD2 (6 bases). This CDR3 is 16 amino acids long. Trimming removed 6 bases at V and 2 bases at J, with 20 bases between. Germline-derived CDR1 and CDR2 are SNHLY and FYNNEI. CDR3 bases: TGTGCCAGCAGAAAAAGGTGGCTAGCGAACGCCTACGAGCAGTACTTC. Encoded protein: CASRKRWLANAYEQYF.

The genes are TRBV5-1 and TRBJ2-3, with a possible D match to TRBD2 (5 bases). Germline-derived CDR1 and CDR2 are SGHRS and YFSETQ. The germline V and J ends were trimmed by 4 bases and 5 bases, with 11 bases remaining between them. This CDR3 is 13 amino acids long. The CDR3 protein is CASSLGVEDTQYF. The CDR3 DNA reads TGCGCCAGCAGCCTGGGAGTTGAAGATACGCAGTATTTT.

The chain links TRBV4-2 to TRBJ2-7, with 7 bases that match TRBD2. The V and J ends lost 0 bases and 4 bases, in that order; junction bases with no gene match: 6. Per the germline V gene, CDR1 is LGHNA and CDR2 is YNFKEQ. This CDR3 has 15 amino acids. The CDR3 DNA follows: TGTGCCAGCAGCCAAGATCTAGCGGAGGGGTACGAGCAGTACTTC. Translation: CASSQDLAEGYEQYF.

V gene TRBV9 combines with J gene TRBJ2-3; 9 bases map to TRBD2. This CDR3 is built from 16 residues. Unmatched junction bases numbered 5, after V lost 3 bases and J lost 0 bases. From germline, CDR1 is SGDLS and CDR2 YYNGEE. CDR3 loop: CASSGRTSASTDTQYF. CDR3 nucleotides: TGTGCCAGCAGCGGGAGGACTAGCGCGAGCACAGATACGCAGTATTTT.

CDR3 sequence reads: CASTPRTGGVGGYTF. For the CDR3, the DNA is TGTGCCAGCACCCCAAGGACAGGGGGCGTAGGTGGCTACACCTTC. The gene calls are TRBV27 and TRBJ1-2; 11 bases line up with TRBD1. CDR1 and CDR2 from the germline V gene are MNHEY and SMNVEV (reference sequence). The V gene end was trimmed by 7 bases and the J gene end by 7 bases; junction bases not matched to a gene: 11. This CDR3 comprises 15 residues.

The chain links TRBV7-9 to TRBJ1-4; D is unresolved. CDR3 length: 13 residues. Germline CDR1 is SEHNR and CDR2 is FQNEAQ (reference sequence). Trimming stripped 3 bases from V and 8 bases from J, with 10 bases between. The CDR3 reads CASSFPEREKLFF. DNA for the CDR3: TGTGCCAGCAGCTTTCCGGAGAGGGAAAAACTGTTTTTT.